Below are 30 T cell receptor beta chains sequenced from a single sample in a study of blood T cells in healthy people across ages. Together with a sample-barcoded 5' primer, a J-beta primer mix was included in a second PCR lasting about 7 to 11 cycles. TCRdb processed the 5' RACE reads anew with MiXCR; each CDR3 protein has one entry. The sample consists of 760,000 or so distinct CDR3 sequences, roughly 25% of them appearing once. These same records also appear under a second study, on T cells of mothers and their children.

Material for sequencing was blood. The receptors derive from a boy between 10 and 17 years old in good health.

In this sample, this clonotype turned up a few times. The CDR3 spells CASSEALQGPDTQYF. The DNA of the CDR3 is TGTGCCAGCAGTGAAGCGCTCCAGGGTCCAGATACGCAGTATTTT. This rearrangement joins TRBV6-1 to TRBJ2-3; maybe TRBD1 (5 bases). V shed 0 bases and J shed 4 bases, with 11 bases lying between them. Germline assignment: CDR1 MNHNS and CDR2 SASEGT. CDR3 length: 15 residues.

This clonotype was recorded a few times. J is TRBJ1-1 and V is TRBV9; D is possibly TRBD1 (5 bases). This CDR3 has 14 residues. Germline CDR1 SGDLS, CDR2 YYNGEE. Deletions cut 4 bases from V and 2 bases from J, with 12 bases between. CDR3: CASSRRQTNTEAFF. Written as DNA, the CDR3 is TGTGCCAGCAGCAGGCGACAGACCAACACTGAAGCTTTCTTT.

This clonotype has just a few counts. This sequence joins TRBV12-3 or TRBV12-4 and TRBJ2-7; the D is unclear. V was pared by 9 bases and J by 4 bases, with 13 bases between. The CDR3 has 12 residues. Here the CDR3 DNA reads TGTGCCAGTACACGATCAGGTTACGAGCAGTACTTC. It translates to CASTRSGYEQYF.

V is TRBV4-1 and J is TRBJ2-5, with D possibly being TRBD2 (6 bases). The CDR3 runs 15 residues. Trimming pared 1 base from V and 7 bases from J, leaving 16 bases between. Per germline, CDR1 MGHRA and CDR2 YSYEKL. The CDR3 loop reads CASSQVNGRMGTQYF. CDR3 coding DNA: TGCGCCAGCAGCCAAGTTAACGGGAGAATGGGGACCCAGTACTTC.

As DNA, the CDR3 is TGTGCCAGCAGCGTACAAGTCGGCTCCTACAATGAGCAGTTCTTC. Its protein product is CASSVQVGSYNEQFF. The J gene is TRBJ2-1, the V gene TRBV9; D is uncertain. V lost 1 base and J 0 bases, leaving 8 bases between the germline ends. This CDR3 comprises 15 residues. Germline V CDR1 and CDR2: SGDLS, YYNGEE.

This clonotype was observed a few times. The chain is built from TRBV20-1 and TRBJ1-5; TRBD1 matches at 9 bases. The CDR3 length is 15 residues. CDR1 DFQATT and CDR2 SNEGSKA come from the germline V gene (reference sequence). V shed 3 bases, J shed 6 bases, and the junction held 9 bases outside the gene matches. DNA of the CDR3: TGCAGTGCTAGGTTGCGGGACAGGGCGGGTCAGCCCCAGCATTTT. It yields the protein CSARLRDRAGQPQHF.

The V and J genes are TRBV5-1 and TRBJ2-1; no firm D call. Trimming left V 4 bases short and J 0 bases short, with 8 bases between. CDR3 size: 14 residues. CDR1 and CDR2 (germline): SGHRS, YFSETQ. CDR3 amino acids: CASSDESSYNEQFF. For the CDR3, the DNA is TGCGCCAGCAGCGATGAAAGCTCCTACAATGAGCAGTTCTTC.

This clonotype occurred a few times. The chain recombines TRBV21-1 with TRBJ2-2; the table calls TRBD1, which could not be checked here. TRBV21-1 is deemed a pseudogene. CDR3 length: 14 amino acids. This CDR3 reads CASISFSGAGELFF. The CDR3 DNA reads TGTGCCAGCATATCCTTCTCGGGCGCCGGGGAGCTGTTTTTT.

At least ten counts were recorded for this clonotype. The chain recombines TRBV12-5 with TRBJ2-5; no firm D call. CDR3 length: 14 residues. V lost 2 bases and J lost 5, with 12 bases in between. Looked up from germline, CDR1 is LGHNT and CDR2 is FRNRAP. In DNA form, the CDR3 reads TGTGCTAGTGGTTTGTCGGCCCTCGCGGAGACCCAGTACTTC. Residues: CASGLSALAETQYF.

This clonotype was recorded a few times. This chain connects TRBV15 to TRBJ2-5; the match to TRBD2 covers 7 bases. The CDR3 runs to 15 residues. After removal of 1 base from V and 0 bases from J, the junction contained 2 bases not matched to a gene. Germline CDR1 and CDR2: LNHNV and YYDKDF (reference sequence). The CDR3 coding sequence is TGTGCCACCAGCAGAGGTGGACTAGACCAAGAGACCCAGTACTTC. Translation gives CATSRGGLDQETQYF.

The V and J genes are TRBV29-1 and TRBJ2-5, with 8 nucleotides matching TRBD1. This CDR3 has 18 amino acids. The V gene end was trimmed by 3 bases and the J gene end by 0 bases; junction bases not matched to a gene: 15. Per the germline V gene, CDR1 is SQVTM and CDR2 is ANQGSEA. DNA for the CDR3: TGCAGCGTTGAGGGGGAAATTTGGACAGGGCAGCACCAAGAGACCCAGTACTTC. Translated, it gives CSVEGEIWTGQHQETQYF.

CDR3 sequence: CASSLRTGEYGYTF. For the CDR3, the DNA is TGTGCCAGCAGCTTACGGACAGGGGAATATGGCTACACCTTC. This chain joins TRBV5-5 and TRBJ1-2; 9 nucleotides align to TRBD1. Germline loops: CDR1 SGHKS, CDR2 YYEKEE (reference sequence). The CDR3 length is 14 residues. The J segment lost 5 bases and the V segment lost 2 bases, leaving 4 bases of the junction unmatched. The whole variable domain, remainder taken from reference TRBV5-5 and TRBJ1-2, is DAGVTQSPTHLIKTRGQQVTLRCSPISGHKSVSWYQQVLGQGPQFIFQYYEKEERGRGNFPDRFSARQFPNYSSELNVNALLLGDSALYLCASSLRTGEYGYTFGSGTRLTVV.

The chain combines TRBV6-2 or TRBV6-3 with TRBJ2-1, with TRBD2 matching 11 bases. The CDR3 length is 16 residues. CDR1 is MNHEY and CDR2 is SVGEGT in the germline V gene. V dropped 5 bases and J dropped 7; count of bases not matched to a gene: 10. CDR3 DNA: TGTGCCAGCAGTAAATTAGCGGGGGGGCAGTCGAATGAGCAGTTCTTC. Translating gives CASSKLAGGQSNEQFF.

This clonotype was counted only a few times. The chain combines TRBV7-2 with TRBJ1-1; TRBD1 matches at 8 bases. After removal of 5 bases from V and 0 bases from J, the junction contained 5 bases not matched to a gene. The germline gives CDR1 SGHTA, CDR2 FQGNSA. The CDR3 totals 15 residues. CDR3 region: CASSAGTGLNTEAFF. As DNA, the CDR3 is TGTGCCAGCAGCGCAGGGACAGGATTGAACACTGAAGCTTTCTTT.

This clonotype showed up just a few times. The V call is TRBV14, the J call TRBJ2-1; D gene ambiguous. The J call may be wrong; the DNA end is better matched by TRBJ2-5. Germline CDR1 reads SGHDN; CDR2 reads FVKESK. The CDR3 is 13 residues long. The CDR3 spells CASSQEVVETQYF. CDR3 coding DNA: TGTGCCAGCAGCCAAGAAGTTGTAGAGACCCAGTACTTC.

The V call is TRBV29-1, the J call TRBJ2-2, with D maybe TRBD2 (6 bases). The CDR3 is made up of 11 amino acids. CDR1 and CDR2 (germline): SQVTM, ANQGSEA. Trimming removed 4 bases at V and 8 bases at J, with 8 bases between. The CDR3 region has the DNA TGCAGCGTTGGGGAGGAGGGGGAGCTGTTTTTT. It specifies CSVGEEGELFF.

The chain is built from TRBV12-3 or TRBV12-4 and TRBJ2-6; D is possibly TRBD1 (6 bases). Trimming cost V 0 bases and J 2 bases, with 14 bases left between them. The CDR3 runs 18 residues. CDR3: CASSLAAYPGAGANVLTF. CDR3 nucleotides: TGTGCCAGCAGTTTAGCGGCATATCCAGGGGCTGGGGCCAACGTCCTGACTTTC.

V usage is TRBV12-3 or TRBV12-4 and J usage is TRBJ1-5; 7 bases are shared with TRBD1. Trimming took 7 bases from V and 5 from J; bases not matched to a gene: 8. The CDR3 has 14 amino acids. CDR3 in amino acids: CASNPGQAYQPQHF. In nucleotides, the CDR3 is TGTGCCAGCAACCCTGGACAGGCGTATCAGCCCCAGCATTTT.

This clonotype has only a few counts. The chain couples TRBV4-1 to TRBJ2-2; D ambiguous. Germline CDR1 MGHRA, CDR2 YSYEKL. V lost 3 bases, J lost 0 bases, and 8 bases lay in between. The CDR3 has 15 amino acids. CDR3 bases: TGCGCCAGCAGCCAGCAAACAGCGAACACCGGGGAGCTGTTTTTT. Its translation: CASSQQTANTGELFF.

The chain carries TRBV20-1 and TRBJ2-3; 10 positions match TRBD2. The CDR3 spans 15 residues. Germline V gene data show CDR1 as DFQATT and CDR2 as SNEGSKA (reference sequence). Trimming removed 6 bases from V and 5 bases from J; junction bases left unmatched: 11. CDR3 residues: CSARRPVAGGDTQYF. The CDR3 DNA follows: TGCAGTGCCAGGAGGCCTGTAGCGGGGGGAGATACGCAGTATTTT.

The rearrangement joins TRBV27 to TRBJ2-1, with a tentative D call TRBD2 (5 bases). CDR3 size: 14 residues. Trimming pared 5 bases from V and 0 bases from J, leaving 8 bases between. Germline V gives CDR1 MNHEY, CDR2 SMNVEV (reference sequence). The DNA of the CDR3 is TGTGCCAGCAGTGGACTCGTCTCCTACAATGAGCAGTTCTTC. It translates to CASSGLVSYNEQFF.

This sequence joins TRBV29-1 and TRBJ2-5, with TRBD2 identical over 8 bases. The end of the DNA aligns better with TRBJ2-1, so the J call may be wrong. The CDR3 is made up of 12 amino acids. Germline V gene lookup returns CDR1 SQVTM and CDR2 ANQGSEA. Here the CDR3 reads CSAGPSGFEQFF. CDR3 nucleotide sequence: TGCAGCGCCGGTCCTAGCGGGTTTGAGCAGTTCTTC.

This clonotype was detected once. V usage is TRBV3-1 and J usage is TRBJ2-5, with D uncertain. The J call is in doubt because the DNA end fits TRBJ2-7 better. CDR1 LGHDT and CDR2 YNNKEL come from the germline V gene (reference sequence). There are 12 residues in the CDR3. CDR3 residues: CASSHATYEQYF. The CDR3 DNA follows: TGTGCCAGCAGCCATGCGACCTACGAGCAGTACTTC.

In its sample, this clonotype was seen a few times. V usage is TRBV10-3 and J usage is TRBJ2-3, with D possibly matching TRBD2 (5 bases). The CDR3 sequence is 14 residues long. The V end lost 0 bases, the J end lost 5 bases, and 9 bases lay between the germline ends. The germline gives CDR1 ENHRY, CDR2 SYGVKD. CDR3 sequence reads: CAISESAREDTQYF. Written as DNA, the CDR3 is TGTGCCATCAGTGAGTCGGCCCGGGAAGATACGCAGTATTTT.

This clonotype came up a few times. This sequence joins TRBV10-1 and TRBJ2-4; tentatively, D is TRBD1 or TRBD2 (5 bases each). V was trimmed by 0 bases and J by 7 bases, leaving 13 bases between them. The length of the CDR3 is 15 residues. Germline V gene lookup returns CDR1 WNHNN and CDR2 SYGVQD (reference sequence). Written as DNA, the CDR3 is TGCGCCAGCAGTGAGTCAATAGGGACGGGGAACATTCAGTACTTC. As protein: CASSESIGTGNIQYF.

The V and J genes are TRBV20-1 and TRBJ2-7, with TRBD2 identical over 11 bases. Trimming removed 6 bases from V and 1 base from J; junction bases left unmatched: 5. CDR3 size: 14 residues. CDR1 is DFQATT, CDR2 SNEGSKA, per germline (reference sequence). CDR3 sequence: CSAKTSGTSYEQYF. The DNA for the CDR3 is TGCAGTGCCAAGACTAGCGGGACATCCTACGAGCAGTACTTC.

Of note for this clonotype: The junction departs from germline at one end; a sequencing error may be responsible. The chain uses TRBV20-1 and TRBJ2-3; 10 bases map to TRBD2. This CDR3 is built from 14 residues. Germline V gene data show CDR1 as DFQATT and CDR2 as SNEGSKA (reference sequence). CDR3 nucleotide sequence: TGCAGTGCTGGTGGACTAGCGGTCACAGATACGCAGTGTTTT. It translates to CSAGGLAVTDTQCF.

Of note for this clonotype: An end of the junction does not agree with germline; a read error may underlie this. The chain recombines TRBV4-2 with TRBJ1-1, with D possibly TRBD1 on 6 matching bases. CDR1 is LGHNA, CDR2 YNFKEQ, per germline. The CDR3 loop spans 15 amino acids. CDR3 DNA sequence: TGTGCCTGCAGCCAACCCGACAGGTTGCGTGCTGAAGCTTTCTTT. It encodes CACSQPDRLRAEAFF.

J is TRBJ2-1 and V is TRBV19; TRBD2 matches 9 bases. Germline CDR1 is LNHDA and CDR2 is SQIVND (reference sequence). The J segment lost 9 bases and the V segment lost 7 bases, leaving 7 bases of the junction unmatched. The CDR3 has 13 amino acids. The CDR3 is CASTAGGQREQFF. The CDR3 DNA follows: TGTGCCAGTACGGCGGGGGGGCAGCGTGAGCAGTTCTTC.

V usage is TRBV7-2 and J usage is TRBJ2-1; a weak D match, TRBD1 (6 bases). The J call may be wrong; the DNA end is better matched by TRBJ2-5. From germline, CDR1 is SGHTA and CDR2 FQGNSA. The CDR3 is 16 amino acids. DNA for the CDR3: TGTGCCAGCAGCCGGTCGACAGGACCCGTCCAAGAGACCCAGTACTTC. This sequence encodes CASSRSTGPVQETQYF.